This TCR beta chain was identified in a study of blood T cell repertoires in COVID-19. Whole-study context: Some COVID-19 samples were acute and others convalescent; all came from the United States, Italy and Spain.

In its sample, this clone was seen a few times. In the authors' methods: Reference gene primer amplification in the assay estimated nucleated cell counts. Sequencing was performed with immunoSEQ multiplex PCR; in TCRdb, only in-frame clones are kept and a portion is missing. V and J calls and clone size follow that table, whereas D and trimming were derived from the DNA. The repertoire consists of 250,000 to 300,000 clones, with roughly 84% occurring once and the leading ten covering 6.6%. The germline V gene encodes CDR1 SGHKS and CDR2 YYEKEE (reference sequence). Trimming pared 0 bases from V and 4 bases from J, leaving 16 bases between. There are 17 residues in the CDR3.

The chain uses TRBV5-5 and TRBJ2-2; D might be TRBD2 (6 bases). The TCR sequence derives from a woman aged 50 to 65 who had been exposed to COVID-19. Sequences were obtained from PBMCs or T cells enriched from blood (not recorded which). The CDR3 nucleotides read TGTGCCAGCAGCTTGGGGTGGCAGACTAGGTCCACCGGGGAGCTGTTTTTT. The encoded protein is CASSLGWQTRSTGELFF.